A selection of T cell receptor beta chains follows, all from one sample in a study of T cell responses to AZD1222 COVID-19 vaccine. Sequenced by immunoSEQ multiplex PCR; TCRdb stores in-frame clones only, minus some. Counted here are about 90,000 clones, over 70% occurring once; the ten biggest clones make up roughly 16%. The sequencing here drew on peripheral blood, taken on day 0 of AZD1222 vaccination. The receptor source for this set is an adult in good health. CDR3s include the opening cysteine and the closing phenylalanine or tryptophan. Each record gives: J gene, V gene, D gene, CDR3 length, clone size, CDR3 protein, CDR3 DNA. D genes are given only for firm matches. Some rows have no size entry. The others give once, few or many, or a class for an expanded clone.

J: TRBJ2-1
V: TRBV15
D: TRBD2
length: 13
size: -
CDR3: CATSREAGHEQFF
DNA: TGTGCCACCAGCAGAGAAGCGGGACATGAGCAGTTCTTC

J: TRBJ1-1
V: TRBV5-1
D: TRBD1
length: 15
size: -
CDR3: CASSSQGAGNTEAFF
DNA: TGCGCCAGCAGCTCTCAGGGGGCGGGGAACACTGAAGCTTTCTTT

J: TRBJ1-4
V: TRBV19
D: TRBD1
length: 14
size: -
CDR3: CASSMGQGGEKLFF
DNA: TGTGCCAGTAGTATGGGCCAGGGGGGTGAAAAACTGTTTTTT

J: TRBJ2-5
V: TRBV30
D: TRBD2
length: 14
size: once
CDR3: CALRLAGNQETQYF
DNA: TGTGCCTTACGACTAGCGGGAAACCAAGAGACCCAGTACTTC

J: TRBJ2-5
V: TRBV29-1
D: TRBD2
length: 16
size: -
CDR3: CSVEDVTSGRAETQYF
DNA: TGCAGCGTTGAAGATGTGACTAGCGGGAGGGCAGAGACCCAGTACTTC

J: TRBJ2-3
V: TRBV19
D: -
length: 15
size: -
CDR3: CASSLGGFRTDTQYF
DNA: TGTGCCAGTAGTCTGGGGGGCTTCCGCACAGATACGCAGTATTTT

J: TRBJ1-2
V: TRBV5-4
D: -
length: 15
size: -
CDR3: CASSSGRGNIYGYTF
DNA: TGTGCCAGCAGCTCCGGACGGGGAAACATCTATGGCTACACCTTC

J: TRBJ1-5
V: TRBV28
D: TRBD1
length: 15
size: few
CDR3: CASSQGTGGNQPQHF
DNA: TGTGCCAGCAGCCAGGGGACAGGGGGCAATCAGCCCCAGCATTTT

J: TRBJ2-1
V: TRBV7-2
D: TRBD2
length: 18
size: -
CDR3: CASSLGLAGATAYNEQFF
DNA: TGTGCCAGCAGCTTAGGACTAGCGGGAGCCACCGCATACAATGAGCAGTTCTTC

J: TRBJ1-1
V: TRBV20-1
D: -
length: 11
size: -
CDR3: CSAREQTVAFF
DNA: TGCAGTGCTAGAGAGCAGACGGTGGCTTTCTTT

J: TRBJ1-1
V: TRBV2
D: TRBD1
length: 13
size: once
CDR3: CASSETGGTEAFF
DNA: TGTGCCAGCAGTGAAACAGGGGGCACTGAAGCTTTCTTT

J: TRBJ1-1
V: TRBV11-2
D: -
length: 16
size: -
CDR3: CASSLIGGRANTEAFF
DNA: TGTGCCAGCAGCTTAATCGGGGGCAGGGCGAACACTGAAGCTTTCTTT

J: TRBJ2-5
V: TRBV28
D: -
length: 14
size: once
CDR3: CASSPMGTEETQYF
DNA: TGTGCCAGCAGTCCTATGGGGACGGAAGAGACCCAGTACTTC

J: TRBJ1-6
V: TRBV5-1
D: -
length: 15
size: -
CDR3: CASSLEAADNSPLHF
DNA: TGCGCCAGCAGCTTGGAGGCGGCGGATAATTCACCCCTCCACTTT

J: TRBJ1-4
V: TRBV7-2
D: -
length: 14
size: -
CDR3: CASSLGRLNEKLFF
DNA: TGTGCTAGCAGCTTGGGACGGCTAAATGAAAAACTGTTTTTT

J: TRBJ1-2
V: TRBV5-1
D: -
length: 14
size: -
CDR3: CASSLGQTDYGYTF
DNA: TGCGCCAGCAGCTTGGGACAGACCGACTATGGCTACACCTTC

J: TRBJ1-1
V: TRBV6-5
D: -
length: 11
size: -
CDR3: CASSRTGEAFF
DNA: TGTGCCAGCAGCAGAACGGGTGAAGCTTTCTTT

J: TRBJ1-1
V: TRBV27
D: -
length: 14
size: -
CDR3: CASSLGRMNTEAFF
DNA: TGTGCCAGCAGTTTAGGCAGGATGAACACTGAAGCTTTCTTT

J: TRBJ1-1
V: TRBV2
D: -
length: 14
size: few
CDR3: CASSAGRGGTEAFF
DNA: TGTGCCAGCAGTGCGGGCAGGGGTGGCACTGAAGCTTTCTTT

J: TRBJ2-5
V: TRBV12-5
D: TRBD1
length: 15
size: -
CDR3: CASGSGQGILETQYF
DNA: TGTGCTAGTGGTTCGGGACAGGGAATTTTAGAGACCCAGTACTTC

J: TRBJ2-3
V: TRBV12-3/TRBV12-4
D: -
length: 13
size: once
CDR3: CASSFLTADTQYF
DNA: TGTGCCAGCAGTTTTCTGACGGCAGATACGCAGTATTTT

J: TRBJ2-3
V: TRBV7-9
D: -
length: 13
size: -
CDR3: CASSPVNTDTQYF
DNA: TGTGCCAGCAGCCCAGTAAACACAGATACGCAGTATTTT

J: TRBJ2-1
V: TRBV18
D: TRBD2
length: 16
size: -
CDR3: CASFRAGESSYNEQFF
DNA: TGTGCCAGTTTTAGAGCGGGAGAGAGTTCCTACAATGAGCAGTTCTTC